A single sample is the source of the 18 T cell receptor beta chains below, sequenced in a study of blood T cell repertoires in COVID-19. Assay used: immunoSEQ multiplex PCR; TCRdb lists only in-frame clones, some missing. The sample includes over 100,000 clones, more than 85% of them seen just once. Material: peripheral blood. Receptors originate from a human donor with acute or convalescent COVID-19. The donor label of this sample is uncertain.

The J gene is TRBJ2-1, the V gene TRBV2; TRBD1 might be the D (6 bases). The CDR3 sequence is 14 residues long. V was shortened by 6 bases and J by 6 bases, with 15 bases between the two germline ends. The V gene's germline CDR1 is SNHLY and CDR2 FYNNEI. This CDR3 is CASRVKTGSNEQFF. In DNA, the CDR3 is TGTGCCAGCAGGGTTAAGACAGGAAGCAATGAGCAGTTCTTC. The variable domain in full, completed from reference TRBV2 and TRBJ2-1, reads EPEVTQTPSHQVTQMGQEVILRCVPISNHLYFYWYRQILGQKVEFLVSFYNNEISEKSEIFDDQFSVERPDGSNFTLKIRSTKLEDSAMYFCASRVKTGSNEQFFGPGTRLTVL.

CDR3 sequence: CASSFTGDSNQPQHF. CDR3 sequence (DNA): TGTGCCAGCAGTTTTACGGGGGATAGCAATCAGCCCCAGCATTTT. The rearrangement joins TRBV28 to TRBJ1-5; D might be TRBD1 (5 bases). CDR3 length: 15 residues. CDR1 is MDHEN, CDR2 SYDVKM, per germline. Trimming removed 3 bases at V and 0 bases at J, with 9 bases between.

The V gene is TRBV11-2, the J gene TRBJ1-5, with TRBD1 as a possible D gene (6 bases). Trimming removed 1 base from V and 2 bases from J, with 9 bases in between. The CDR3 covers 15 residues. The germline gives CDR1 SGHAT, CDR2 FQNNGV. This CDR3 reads CASSLGSGGNQPQHF. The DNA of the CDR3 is TGTGCCAGCAGCTTAGGTTCAGGGGGCAATCAGCCCCAGCATTTT. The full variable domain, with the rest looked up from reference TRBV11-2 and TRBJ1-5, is EAGVAQSPRYKIIEKRQSVAFWCNPISGHATLYWYQQILGQGPKLLIQFQNNGVVDDSQLPKDRFSAERLKGVDSTLKIQPAKLEDSAVYLCASSLGSGGNQPQHFGDGTRLSIL.

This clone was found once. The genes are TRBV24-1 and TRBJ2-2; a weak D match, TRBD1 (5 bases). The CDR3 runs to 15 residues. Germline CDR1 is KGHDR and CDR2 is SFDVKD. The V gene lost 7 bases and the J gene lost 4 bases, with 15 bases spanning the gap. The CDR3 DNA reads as TGTGCCACCAGGAAGAATCAGGGTACCACCGGGGAGCTGTTTTTT. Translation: CATRKNQGTTGELFF.

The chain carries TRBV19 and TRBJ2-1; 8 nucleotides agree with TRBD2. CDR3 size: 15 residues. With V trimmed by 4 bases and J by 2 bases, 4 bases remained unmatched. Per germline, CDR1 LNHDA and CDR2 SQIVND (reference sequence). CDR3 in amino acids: CASSTGLGPYNEQFF. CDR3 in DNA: TGTGCCAGTAGTACGGGACTAGGCCCCTACAATGAGCAGTTCTTC.

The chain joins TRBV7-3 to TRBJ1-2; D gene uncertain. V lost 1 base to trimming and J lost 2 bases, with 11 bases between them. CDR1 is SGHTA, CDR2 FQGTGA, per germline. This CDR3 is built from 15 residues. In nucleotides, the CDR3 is TGTGCCAGCAGCTTAAACGGGGTAGGGAACTATGGCTACACCTTC. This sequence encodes CASSLNGVGNYGYTF. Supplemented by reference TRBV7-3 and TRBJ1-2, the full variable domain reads GAGVSQTPSNKVTEKGKYVELRCDPISGHTALYWYRQSLGQGPEFLIYFQGTGAADDSGLPNDRFFAVRPEGSVSTLKIQRTERGDSAVYLCASSLNGVGNYGYTFGSGTRLTVV.

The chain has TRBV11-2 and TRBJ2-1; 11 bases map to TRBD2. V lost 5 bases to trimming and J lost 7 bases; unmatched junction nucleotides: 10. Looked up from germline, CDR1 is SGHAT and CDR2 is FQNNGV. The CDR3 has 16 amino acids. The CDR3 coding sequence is TGTGCCAGCAGCCCTACCCTAGCGGGGGGCCTTAATGAGCAGTTCTTC. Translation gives CASSPTLAGGLNEQFF. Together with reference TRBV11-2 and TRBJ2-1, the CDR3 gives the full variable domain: EAGVAQSPRYKIIEKRQSVAFWCNPISGHATLYWYQQILGQGPKLLIQFQNNGVVDDSQLPKDRFSAERLKGVDSTLKIQPAKLEDSAVYLCASSPTLAGGLNEQFFGPGTRLTVL.

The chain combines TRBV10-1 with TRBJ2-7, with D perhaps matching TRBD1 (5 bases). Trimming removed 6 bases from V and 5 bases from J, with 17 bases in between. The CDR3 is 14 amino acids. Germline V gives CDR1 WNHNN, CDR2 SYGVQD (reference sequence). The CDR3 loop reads CASRSHKGPHEQYF. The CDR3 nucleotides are TGCGCCAGCAGGTCTCACAAGGGGCCGCACGAGCAGTACTTC.

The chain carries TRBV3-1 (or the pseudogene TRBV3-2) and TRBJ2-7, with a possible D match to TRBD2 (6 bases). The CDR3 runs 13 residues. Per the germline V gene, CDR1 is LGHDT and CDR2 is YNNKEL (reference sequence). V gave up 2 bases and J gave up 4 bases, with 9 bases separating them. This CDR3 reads CASSQSGAYEQYF. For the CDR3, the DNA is TGTGCCAGCAGCCAATCGGGAGCATACGAGCAGTACTTC.

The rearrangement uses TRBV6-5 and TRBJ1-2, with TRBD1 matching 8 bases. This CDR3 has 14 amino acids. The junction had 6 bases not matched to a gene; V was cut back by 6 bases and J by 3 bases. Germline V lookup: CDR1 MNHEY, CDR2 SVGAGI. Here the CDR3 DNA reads TGTGCCAGCAGGTCGGGACAGGCCTACTATGGCTACACCTTC. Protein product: CASRSGQAYYGYTF.

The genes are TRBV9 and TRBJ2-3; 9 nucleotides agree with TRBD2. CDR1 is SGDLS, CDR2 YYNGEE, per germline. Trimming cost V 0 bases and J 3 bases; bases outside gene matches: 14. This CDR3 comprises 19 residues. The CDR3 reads CASSVGGASGKVRTDTQYF. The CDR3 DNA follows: TGTGCCAGCAGCGTAGGTGGCGCTAGCGGGAAGGTGAGGACAGATACGCAGTATTTT.

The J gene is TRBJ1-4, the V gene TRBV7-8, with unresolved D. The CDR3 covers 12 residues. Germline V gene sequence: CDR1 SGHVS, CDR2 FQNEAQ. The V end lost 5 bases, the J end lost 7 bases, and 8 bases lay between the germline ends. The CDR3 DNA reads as TGTGCCAGCAGCACTCAGGTTGAAAAACTGTTTTTT. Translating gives CASSTQVEKLFF.

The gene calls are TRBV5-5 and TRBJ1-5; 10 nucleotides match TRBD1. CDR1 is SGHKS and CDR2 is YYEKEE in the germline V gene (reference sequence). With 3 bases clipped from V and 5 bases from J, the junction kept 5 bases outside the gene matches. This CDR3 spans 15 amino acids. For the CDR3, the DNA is TGTGCCAGCAGCTCAGACAGGGGGCTCTATCAGCCCCAGCATTTT. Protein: CASSSDRGLYQPQHF.

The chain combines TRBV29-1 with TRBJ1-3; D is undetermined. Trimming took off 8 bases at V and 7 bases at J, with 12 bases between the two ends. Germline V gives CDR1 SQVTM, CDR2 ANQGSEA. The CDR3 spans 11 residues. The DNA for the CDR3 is TGCAGCTCAGTCCTTTCGAACACCATATATTTT. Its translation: CSSVLSNTIYF.

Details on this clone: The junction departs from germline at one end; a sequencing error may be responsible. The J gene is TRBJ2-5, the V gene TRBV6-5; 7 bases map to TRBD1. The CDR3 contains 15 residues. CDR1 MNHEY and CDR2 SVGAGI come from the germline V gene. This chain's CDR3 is CASSNSQGFQETQYF. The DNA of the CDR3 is TGTGCCAGCAGTAACTCACAGGGGTTCCAAGAGACCCAGTACTTC.

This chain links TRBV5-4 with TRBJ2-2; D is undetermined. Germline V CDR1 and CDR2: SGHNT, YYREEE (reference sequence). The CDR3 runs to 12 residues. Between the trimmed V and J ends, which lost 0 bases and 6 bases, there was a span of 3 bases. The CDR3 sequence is CASSLGAGELFF. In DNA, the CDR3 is TGTGCCAGCAGCTTGGGAGCCGGGGAGCTGTTTTTT.

In DNA form, the CDR3 reads TGTGCCAGCAGCTTGCGTCAGGGATCCGGAAACACCATATATTTT. Protein: CASSLRQGSGNTIYF. The chain carries TRBV5-4 and TRBJ1-3; a weak D match, TRBD1 (5 bases). Germline V gives CDR1 SGHNT, CDR2 YYREEE (reference sequence). V lost 1 base and J lost 4, with 12 bases in between. The CDR3 is made up of 15 amino acids.

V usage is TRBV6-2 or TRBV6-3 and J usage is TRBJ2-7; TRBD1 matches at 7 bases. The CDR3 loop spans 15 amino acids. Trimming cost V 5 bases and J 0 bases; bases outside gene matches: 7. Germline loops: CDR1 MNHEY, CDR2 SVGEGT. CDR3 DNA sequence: TGTGCCAGCAGTGACCGACAGGGTACCTCCTACGAGCAGTACTTC. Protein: CASSDRQGTSYEQYF.